One and the same sample provided the 21 T cell receptor beta chains below, sequenced in a study of PD-L1 blockade in urothelial cancer. The protocol was immunoSEQ multiplex PCR, while the TCRdb copy is restricted to in-frame clones and leaves out a portion. The repertoire has around 45,000 clones, more than 75% of them found once; the top ten carry around 15%. Time point indicated: pretreatment peripheral blood. The source was PBMCs, collected around atezolizumab (anti-PD-L1) treatment. Receptors were obtained from a man aged 60 to 75 with urothelial cancer.

The chain recombines TRBV7-2 with TRBJ2-7; 8 bases align to TRBD2. CDR1 and CDR2 from the germline V gene are SGHTA and FQGNSA. The CDR3 runs 14 residues. Trimming cost V 3 bases and J 2 bases; bases outside gene matches: 3. CDR3 sequence reads: CASSFSGATYEQYF. In DNA form, the CDR3 reads TGTGCCAGCAGCTTTAGCGGGGCCACCTACGAGCAGTACTTC.

The V and J genes are TRBV30 and TRBJ1-4, with 7 positions matching TRBD1. Per the germline V gene, CDR1 is GTSNPN and CDR2 is SVGIG (reference sequence). CDR3 size: 18 residues. Trimming removed 3 bases from V and 8 bases from J; junction bases left unmatched: 21. The CDR3 loop is CAWSRGGRGGEFPEKLFF. In nucleotides, the CDR3 is TGTGCCTGGAGCCGCGGAGGTCGAGGGGGCGAATTCCCAGAAAAACTGTTTTTT.

This clone showed up just once. The rearrangement joins TRBV11-2 to TRBJ1-2, with 8 bases that match TRBD1. Per the germline V gene, CDR1 is SGHAT and CDR2 is FQNNGV. The CDR3 contains 19 residues. J was trimmed by 6 bases and V by 2 bases; bases with no gene match: 20. As DNA, the CDR3 is TGTGCCAGCAGCTTAATTGTATTGTCCGGGACAGGAGGGCTTAATGGCTACACCTTC. This sequence encodes CASSLIVLSGTGGLNGYTF.

The chain couples TRBV4-2 to TRBJ1-5; 8 bases map to TRBD1. This CDR3 is 14 amino acids long. V trimming: 4 bases; J trimming: 7 bases; junction bases outside the gene matches: 6. Germline V gene data show CDR1 as LGHNA and CDR2 as YNFKEQ. The CDR3 protein is CASSPQDRDQPQHF. CDR3 DNA: TGTGCCAGCAGCCCTCAGGACAGGGACCAGCCCCAGCATTTT.

The chain combines TRBV28 with TRBJ1-6, with 8 bases that match TRBD1. The CDR3 totals 14 residues. Germline loops: CDR1 MDHEN, CDR2 SYDVKM. The J segment lost 10 bases and the V segment lost 4 bases, leaving 6 bases of the junction unmatched. DNA for the CDR3: TGTGCCAGCAGTTCGACAGGGGATGGATCACCCCTCCACTTT. Encoded protein: CASSSTGDGSPLHF.

J is TRBJ2-1 and V is TRBV2; maybe TRBD2 (5 bases). CDR1 is SNHLY and CDR2 is FYNNEI in the germline V gene. This CDR3 comprises 16 residues. Trimming removed 4 bases at V and 1 base at J, with 14 bases between. This CDR3 is CASSVAWTGSYNEQFF. CDR3 nucleotide sequence: TGTGCCAGCAGTGTTGCCTGGACTGGGTCCTACAATGAGCAGTTCTTC.

The chain recombines TRBV5-6 with TRBJ1-1; tentative D call: TRBD1 (5 bases). In germline, CDR1 is SGHDT, CDR2 YYEEEE. The V end was cut by 4 bases, the J end by 5 bases, with 18 bases between. The CDR3 has 15 amino acids. The chain's CDR3 is CASSPGGGLPTEAFF. DNA for the CDR3: TGTGCCAGCAGCCCGGGGGGAGGGTTGCCAACTGAAGCTTTCTTT. Together with reference TRBV5-6 and TRBJ1-1, the CDR3 gives the full variable domain: DAGVTQSPTHLIKTRGQQVTLRCSPKSGHDTVSWYQQALGQGPQFIFQYYEEEERQRGNFPDRFSGHQFPNYSSELNVNALLLGDSALYLCASSPGGGLPTEAFFGQGTRLTVV.

This clone was counted once. The gene calls are TRBV7-9 and TRBJ1-1; 7 nucleotides align to TRBD1. There are 14 residues in the CDR3. V was pared by 5 bases and J by 7 bases, with 10 bases of the junction left unmatched. The V gene's germline CDR1 is SEHNR and CDR2 FQNEAQ (reference sequence). The CDR3 reads CASSPTGTAFEAFF. The CDR3 nucleotides read TGTGCCAGCAGCCCTACCGGGACAGCCTTTGAAGCTTTCTTT.

The chain couples TRBV6-5 to TRBJ2-3; D is possibly TRBD1 (6 bases). The V and J ends lost 8 bases and 2 bases respectively, with 14 bases between them. CDR3 size: 14 residues. CDR1 and CDR2 (germline): MNHEY, SVGAGI. DNA for the CDR3: TGTGCCAGCCGTGACAGGCTCTTCACAGATACGCAGTATTTT. As protein: CASRDRLFTDTQYF.

V usage is TRBV9 and J usage is TRBJ2-3; D perhaps matches TRBD2 (6 bases). Germline V gene sequence: CDR1 SGDLS, CDR2 YYNGEE. The CDR3 spans 16 residues. The ends were cut back, 0 bases at V and 2 bases at J, with 13 bases in the middle. The CDR3: CASSVGGVGFTDTQYF. The CDR3 nucleotides are TGTGCCAGCAGCGTAGGGGGGGTAGGGTTCACAGATACGCAGTATTTT. Variable domain in full (rest from reference TRBV9 and TRBJ2-3): DSGVTQTPKHLITATGQRVTLRCSPRSGDLSVYWYQQSLDQGLQFLIQYYNGEERAKGNILERFSAQQFPDLHSELNLSSLELGDSALYFCASSVGGVGFTDTQYFGPGTRLTVL.

The chain is built from TRBV28 and TRBJ2-3, with 7 bases lining up with TRBD2. The J segment lost 6 bases and the V segment lost 6 bases, leaving 15 bases of the junction unmatched. The CDR3 has 16 residues. Germline V lookup: CDR1 MDHEN, CDR2 SYDVKM. Here the CDR3 DNA reads TGTGCCAGCAGCCCGGCGGGAGCGGGGATCTCGGATACGCAGTATTTT. Translation gives CASSPAGAGISDTQYF.

In DNA form, the CDR3 reads TGTGCCAGCAGTACCCCGCGAACCTACTTCGACAACTCCTACAATGAGCAGTTCTTC. Its translation is CASSTPRTYFDNSYNEQFF. The chain joins TRBV28 to TRBJ2-1; no clear D gene. CDR1 MDHEN and CDR2 SYDVKM come from the germline V gene. CDR3 length: 19 amino acids. V dropped 5 bases and J dropped 0 bases, with 23 bases sitting between them.

This clone appeared once. The chain couples TRBV11-2 to TRBJ2-5; TRBD2 agrees at 14 bases. The germline V gene encodes CDR1 SGHAT and CDR2 FQNNGV. The CDR3 totals 17 residues. V was clipped by 5 bases and J by 3 bases; unmatched bases: 8. CDR3 coding DNA: TGTGCCAGCAGCCCGGGACTAGCGGGAGTACGGGAAGAGACCCAGTACTTC. Amino acid sequence: CASSPGLAGVREETQYF. Full variable domain (remainder filled in from reference TRBV11-2 and TRBJ2-5): EAGVAQSPRYKIIEKRQSVAFWCNPISGHATLYWYQQILGQGPKLLIQFQNNGVVDDSQLPKDRFSAERLKGVDSTLKIQPAKLEDSAVYLCASSPGLAGVREETQYFGPGTRLLVL.

The chain links TRBV7-2 to TRBJ1-1; TRBD1 is a possible D gene (6 bases). This CDR3 comprises 14 residues. Germline CDR1 SGHTA, CDR2 FQGNSA. V was trimmed by 5 bases and J by 0 bases, leaving 10 bases between them. For the CDR3, the DNA is TGTGCCAGCAGCCGGACAGTCTTGAACACTGAAGCTTTCTTT. It translates to CASSRTVLNTEAFF.

This rearrangement joins TRBV6-1 to TRBJ2-3, with D possibly TRBD2 on 7 matching bases. V gave up 8 bases and J gave up 1 base, with 10 bases separating them. This CDR3 region has 13 residues. Germline lookup yields CDR1 MNHNS and CDR2 SASEGT. In DNA form, the CDR3 reads TGTGCCAGCGGGGGGGCGGGCACAGATACGCAGTATTTT. Translated, it gives CASGGAGTDTQYF.

V gene TRBV29-1 combines with J gene TRBJ2-1; the D gene is possibly TRBD2 (6 bases). The V and J ends lost 3 bases and 8 bases respectively, with 11 bases between them. CDR3 size: 12 residues. The germline CDR1 and CDR2 sequences are SQVTM and ANQGSEA. In DNA form, the CDR3 reads TGCAGCGTTGACGGGGGTAGCCATGAGCAGTTCTTC. It encodes CSVDGGSHEQFF.

The chain combines TRBV28 with TRBJ1-2; TRBD1 matches 7 bases. Per germline, CDR1 MDHEN and CDR2 SYDVKM. There are 18 residues in the CDR3. J lost 1 base, V lost 6 bases, and 17 bases had no gene match. The CDR3 DNA reads as TGTGCCAGCAGCCCCGGGGGTGGACAGGTGATTCTTAACTATGGCTACACCTTC. Translating it yields CASSPGGGQVILNYGYTF.

This clone was seen more than once but under ten times. The chain combines TRBV19 with TRBJ2-2, with D maybe TRBD1 (5 bases). This CDR3 is 12 amino acids long. With 7 bases removed from V and 3 bases from J, the gap between germline ends came to 6 bases. Germline V gives CDR1 LNHDA, CDR2 SQIVND (reference sequence). CDR3 in DNA: TGTGCCAGTAAAGGGGACACCGGGGAGCTGTTTTTT. This encodes CASKGDTGELFF. The full variable domain, completed using reference TRBV19 and TRBJ2-2, is DGGITQSPKYLFRKEGQNVTLSCEQNLNHDAMYWYRQDPGQGLRLIYYSQIVNDFQKGDIAEGYSVSREKKESFPLTVTSAQKNPTAFYLCASKGDTGELFFGEGSRLTVL.

This chain links TRBV28 with TRBJ1-2; tentative D call: TRBD1 (5 bases). CDR3 length equals 16 residues. The V and J ends lost 6 bases and 3 bases respectively, with 20 bases between them. Germline V lookup: CDR1 MDHEN, CDR2 SYDVKM. The CDR3 coding sequence is TGTGCCAGCAGGACGACCTCCCAGGGTGTTTACTATGGCTACACCTTC. Its protein product is CASRTTSQGVYYGYTF.

V gene TRBV7-8 combines with J gene TRBJ1-2; no firm D call. Trimming stripped 5 bases from V and 5 bases from J, with 18 bases between. This CDR3 region has 15 residues. Looked up from germline, CDR1 is SGHVS and CDR2 is FQNEAQ. The CDR3: CASSPPLGSEYGYTF. DNA of the CDR3: TGTGCCAGCAGCCCCCCTTTGGGTAGCGAATATGGCTACACCTTC.

This clone was counted between two and nine times. This chain links TRBV28 with TRBJ1-1, with D possibly TRBD1 on 6 matching bases. Trimming removed 6 bases from V and 0 bases from J, with 20 bases in between. Germline V gene sequence: CDR1 MDHEN, CDR2 SYDVKM. The CDR3 length is 17 residues. The CDR3 region has the DNA TGTGCCAGCAGCGATACAGGGTTATGGTCCATGAACACTGAAGCTTTCTTT. Amino acids: CASSDTGLWSMNTEAFF.